Each of the 7 T cell receptor beta chains below was sequenced from the same sample in a study of technical replicates of blood from a handful of donors. The assay was immunoSEQ multiplex PCR, and TCRdb's table has in-frame clones only and misses some. The repertoire has about 57,000 clones, approximately 86% of them found once; the top ten carry approximately 4.9%. The sample consisted of PBMCs. The origin of the receptors is a human donor in good health. Some clones in this sample may be carry-over from other donors' samples.

V is TRBV19 and J is TRBJ1-2; D may be TRBD1 (5 bases). Germline-derived CDR1 and CDR2 are LNHDA and SQIVND (reference sequence). The CDR3 runs to 16 residues. Trimming shortened V by 6 bases and J by 0 bases, and 17 bases separated the two germline ends. This chain's CDR3 is CASRGTGGEPNYGYTF. In DNA, the CDR3 is TGTGCCAGTAGGGGGACTGGCGGGGAACCTAACTATGGCTACACCTTC.

This chain joins TRBV19 and TRBJ2-1; D call uncertain. Germline V lookup: CDR1 LNHDA, CDR2 SQIVND (reference sequence). V was shortened by 8 bases and J by 6 bases, with 8 bases between the two germline ends. The CDR3 runs to 11 residues. The CDR3 DNA reads as TGTGCCAGTCGTTCCCCCAATGAGCAGTTCTTC. Translation gives CASRSPNEQFF.

This chain links TRBV29-1 with TRBJ2-2, with D hard to call. CDR1 SQVTM and CDR2 ANQGSEA come from the germline V gene. V was cut by 5 bases and J by 0 bases, with 10 bases left in between. The CDR3 covers 14 residues. The CDR3 reads CSVRLDSNTGELFF. The CDR3 coding sequence is TGCAGCGTTCGACTTGACTCGAACACCGGGGAGCTGTTTTTT.

This clone was recorded a few times. This chain links TRBV5-1 with TRBJ2-7, with TRBD1 matching over 7 bases. V dropped 4 bases and J dropped 5; count of bases not matched to a gene: 9. The CDR3 runs to 14 residues. The germline CDR1 and CDR2 sequences are SGHRS and YFSETQ. This CDR3 reads CASSVTGWSDEQYF. Written as DNA, the CDR3 is TGCGCCAGCAGCGTGACAGGGTGGAGCGACGAGCAGTACTTC.

This clone appeared a single time. This chain joins TRBV2 and TRBJ1-5; possible D gene TRBD1, 5 bases. V lost 7 bases, J lost 8 bases, and 15 bases lay in between. Germline loops: CDR1 SNHLY, CDR2 FYNNEI. This CDR3 spans 13 amino acids. CDR3 in amino acids: CASTGGRVEPQHF. The DNA for the CDR3 is TGTGCCAGCACGGGGGGAAGGGTCGAGCCCCAGCATTTT.

The CDR3 DNA reads TGTGCCACCAGCAGAGATCGGGGTCAGAAATACGAGCAGTACTTC. Protein sequence: CATSRDRGQKYEQYF. The chain links TRBV15 to TRBJ2-7, with D possibly matching TRBD2 (5 bases). The CDR3 extends over 15 amino acids. In germline, CDR1 is LNHNV, CDR2 YYDKDF (reference sequence). Trimming cost V 0 bases and J 4 bases, with 13 bases left between them.

The chain employs TRBV11-2 and TRBJ2-3, with D unclear. Germline V gives CDR1 SGHAT, CDR2 FQNNGV. Trimming pared 3 bases from V and 0 bases from J, leaving 7 bases between. The CDR3 is 14 residues long. CDR3 residues: CASSLFLSTDTQYF. CDR3 sequence (DNA): TGTGCCAGCAGCTTGTTCTTAAGCACAGATACGCAGTATTTT.